The TCR beta chain under discussion was sequenced for a study of blood T cell repertoires in COVID-19. At the level of the study: Sites in the United States, Italy and Spain provided acute and convalescent COVID-19 samples.

In the original workflow: Counts of nucleated cells, estimated from reference gene primer amplification, were obtained. The protocol was immunoSEQ multiplex PCR, while the TCRdb copy is restricted to in-frame clones and leaves out a portion. Clone size and V and J calls were adopted from that table, with D and trimming inferred from the DNA. The sample contains about 400,000 clones, around 92% of which appear only once. The study counted Cohort 3 donors as recovered given two negative PCRs, clearance, or symptom resolution. The V end lost 2 bases, the J end lost 4 bases, and 11 bases lay between the germline ends. The CDR3 has 14 residues. Germline CDR1 SEHNR, CDR2 FQNEAQ (reference sequence).

This receptor was taken from a woman aged 30 to 39 who had recovered from COVID-19. Sample: PBMCs or T cells enriched from blood (not recorded which). This chain joins TRBV7-9 and TRBJ1-2; D not resolved. CDR3 DNA: TGTGCCAGCAGCTTACGAGGAACGGGCTATGGCTACACCTTC. This sequence encodes CASSLRGTGYGYTF. The full variable domain, rest sourced from reference TRBV7-9 and TRBJ1-2, is DTGVSQNPRHKITKRGQNVTFRCDPISEHNRLYWYRQTLGQGPEFLTYFQNEAQLEKSRLLSDRFSAERPKGSFSTLEIQRTEQGDSAMYLCASSLRGTGYGYTFGSGTRLTVV.